One and the same sample provided the 15 T cell receptor beta chains below, sequenced in a study of blood T cell repertoires in COVID-19. Measured with immunoSEQ multiplex PCR; TCRdb has only the in-frame clones, and not every one. This sample has roughly 49,000 clones, with about 86% found just once. Sequencing was performed on peripheral blood. These receptor sequences come from a man at least 80 years old with active COVID-19.

CDR3 amino acids: CASSLNGRGTTDTQYF. The CDR3 bases are TGTGCCAGCAGCTTAAACGGGAGAGGGACCACAGATACGCAGTATTTT. The gene calls are TRBV7-3 and TRBJ2-3; tentatively, D is TRBD2 (6 bases). CDR1 SGHTA and CDR2 FQGTGA come from the germline V gene. The CDR3 runs to 16 residues. The germline V and J ends were trimmed by 1 base and 2 bases, with 13 bases remaining between them.

The chain links TRBV4-2 to TRBJ1-2, with 10 bases that match TRBD1. CDR1 and CDR2 (germline): LGHNA, YNFKEQ. The junction had 7 bases not matched to a gene; V was cut back by 1 base and J by 14 bases. This CDR3 has 13 amino acids. CDR3 coding DNA: TGTGCCAGCAGCCAAGCCGGGACAGGGGACACGACCTTC. It is translated as CASSQAGTGDTTF.

V is TRBV7-9 and J is TRBJ1-4, with a tentative D call TRBD1 (6 bases). Germline values: CDR1 SEHNR, CDR2 FQNEAQ (reference sequence). V gave up 4 bases and J gave up 0 bases, with 12 bases separating them. The CDR3 has 16 residues. CDR3 sequence (DNA): TGTGCCAGCAGCTCCGGACAGATCTCAACTAATGAAAAACTGTTTTTT. Translated, it gives CASSSGQISTNEKLFF.

This chain uses TRBV19 with TRBJ1-1, with D maybe TRBD1 (6 bases). This CDR3 spans 13 amino acids. The V gene lost 7 bases and the J gene lost 0 bases, with 9 bases spanning the gap. Germline values: CDR1 LNHDA, CDR2 SQIVND (reference sequence). The DNA of the CDR3 is TGTGCCAGTATCGACAGGCTGAACACTGAAGCTTTCTTT. Translation gives CASIDRLNTEAFF.

This chain connects TRBV20-1 to TRBJ2-1, with TRBD2 matching over 10 bases. This CDR3 region has 15 residues. V shed 3 bases, J shed 7 bases, and the junction held 9 bases outside the gene matches. CDR1 and CDR2 (germline): DFQATT, SNEGSKA (reference sequence). The CDR3 is CSASPSSGSGNEQFF. The CDR3 DNA sequence: TGCAGTGCTAGTCCCTCTAGCGGGAGTGGTAATGAGCAGTTCTTC.

V is TRBV4-3 and J is TRBJ2-6, with D possibly TRBD1 on 6 matching bases. Germline V gene lookup returns CDR1 LGHNA and CDR2 YSLEER. V was trimmed by 6 bases and J by 1 base, leaving 7 bases between them. The CDR3 is 14 amino acids. The CDR3 DNA reads TGCGCCAGCAGGCAGGGGTCTGGGGCCAACGTCCTGACTTTC. This codes for CASRQGSGANVLTF.

The chain is built from TRBV27 and TRBJ2-1, with 9 positions matching TRBD2. With V trimmed by 2 bases and J by 8 bases, 10 bases remained unmatched. This CDR3 is 16 amino acids long. In germline, CDR1 is MNHEY, CDR2 SMNVEV (reference sequence). The CDR3 sequence is CASSLTAGTSLDEQFF. DNA for the CDR3: TGTGCCAGCAGTTTAACGGCCGGGACTAGCTTGGATGAGCAGTTCTTC.

The chain links TRBV5-6 to TRBJ2-1, with 7 bases lining up with TRBD2. Germline assignment: CDR1 SGHDT and CDR2 YYEEEE. The J segment lost 0 bases and the V segment lost 3 bases, leaving 15 bases of the junction unmatched. This CDR3 has 19 amino acids. CDR3 sequence reads: CASSWGGGSLASSYNEQFF. CDR3 coding DNA: TGTGCCAGCAGCTGGGGCGGCGGGAGCTTGGCCAGCTCCTACAATGAGCAGTTCTTC.

The J gene is TRBJ1-3, the V gene TRBV3-1 (or the pseudogene TRBV3-2), with D maybe TRBD1 (5 bases). This CDR3 has 16 amino acids. Trimming removed 2 bases from V and 5 bases from J, with 16 bases in between. Germline loops: CDR1 LGHDT, CDR2 YNNKEL (reference sequence). CDR3 DNA: TGTGCCAGCAGCCAATTTTCCCAGGGTACGAGAAACACCATATATTTT. It yields the protein CASSQFSQGTRNTIYF.

V usage is TRBV29-1 and J usage is TRBJ2-1, with D maybe TRBD2 (5 bases). Germline CDR1 and CDR2: SQVTM and ANQGSEA. V was trimmed by 3 bases and J by 9 bases, leaving 18 bases between them. This CDR3 region has 14 residues. CDR3 amino acids: CSVDGKGIGSEQFF. The DNA of the CDR3 is TGCAGCGTTGATGGTAAAGGCATTGGGAGTGAGCAGTTCTTC.

V gene TRBV15 combines with J gene TRBJ2-1; D perhaps matches TRBD1 (7 bases). The germline CDR1 and CDR2 sequences are LNHNV and YYDKDF (reference sequence). This CDR3 comprises 16 residues. V was trimmed by 0 bases and J by 16 bases, leaving 25 bases between them. Here the CDR3 reads CATSRDYRGTAGKLFF. Written as DNA, the CDR3 is TGTGCCACCAGCAGAGATTATCGCGGGACAGCAGGGAAGCTATTCTTC. The whole variable domain, remainder taken from reference TRBV15 and TRBJ2-1, is DAMVIQNPRYQVTQFGKPVTLSCSQTLNHNVMYWYQQKSSQAPKLLFHYYDKDFNNEADTPDNFQSRRPNTSFCFLDIRSPGLGDTAMYLCATSRDYRGTAGKLFFGPGTRLTVL.

The chain combines TRBV5-1 with TRBJ2-1; 8 bases are shared with TRBD2. The CDR3 is 21 residues long. V shed 4 bases, J shed 0 bases, and the junction held 21 bases outside the gene matches. Germline assignment: CDR1 SGHRS and CDR2 YFSETQ. The DNA of the CDR3 is TGCGCCAGCAGCCCAAGTGGCGCGGCGGGGGGCGGCGATAGCTCCTACAATGAGCAGTTCTTC. Its translation: CASSPSGAAGGGDSSYNEQFF.

V is TRBV2 and J is TRBJ2-6, with D perhaps TRBD1 (5 bases). The CDR3 length is 17 residues. The germline gives CDR1 SNHLY, CDR2 FYNNEI. V was shortened by 5 bases and J by 0 bases, with 14 bases between the two germline ends. The CDR3: CASSLLSGYSGANVLTF. The CDR3 nucleotides read TGTGCCAGCAGTCTCCTTTCAGGGTACTCTGGGGCCAACGTCCTGACTTTC.

This rearrangement joins TRBV28 to TRBJ1-6, with 9 bases matching TRBD1. The length of the CDR3 is 16 residues. Germline trimming cut 5 bases from V and 9 bases from J; bases unmatched to any gene: 11. Germline lookup yields CDR1 MDHEN and CDR2 SYDVKM. The CDR3 here is CASSNLGQGRGSPLHF. The CDR3 nucleotides read TGTGCCAGCAGTAACTTAGGACAGGGGAGGGGTTCACCCCTCCACTTT.

This CDR3 is CASSPGTGAWHF. As DNA, the CDR3 is TGTGCCAGCAGTCCCGGGACAGGGGCCTGGCATTTT. The chain couples TRBV12-3 or TRBV12-4 to TRBJ1-5, with 10 bases matching TRBD1. CDR3 size: 12 residues. V was clipped by 5 bases and J by 15 bases; unmatched bases: 7.